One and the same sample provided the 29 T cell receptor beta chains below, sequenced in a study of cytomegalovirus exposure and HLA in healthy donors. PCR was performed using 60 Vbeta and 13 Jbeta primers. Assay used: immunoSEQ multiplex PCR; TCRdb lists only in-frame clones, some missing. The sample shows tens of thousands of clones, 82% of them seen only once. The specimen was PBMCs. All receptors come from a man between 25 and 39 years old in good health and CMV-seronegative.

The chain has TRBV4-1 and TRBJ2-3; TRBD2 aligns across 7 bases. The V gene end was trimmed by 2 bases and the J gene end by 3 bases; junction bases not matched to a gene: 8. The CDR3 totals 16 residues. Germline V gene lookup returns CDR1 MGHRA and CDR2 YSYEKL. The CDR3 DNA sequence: TGCGCCAGCAGCCAATTCCGCGGGAGTGGGACAGATACGCAGTATTTT. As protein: CASSQFRGSGTDTQYF.

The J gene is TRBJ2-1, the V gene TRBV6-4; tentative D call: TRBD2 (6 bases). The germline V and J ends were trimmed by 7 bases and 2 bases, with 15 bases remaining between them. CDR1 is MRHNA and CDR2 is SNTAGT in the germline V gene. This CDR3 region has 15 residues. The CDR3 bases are TGTGCCAGCATCCCGAGAATAGCGGCCTACAATGAGCAGTTCTTC. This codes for CASIPRIAAYNEQFF.

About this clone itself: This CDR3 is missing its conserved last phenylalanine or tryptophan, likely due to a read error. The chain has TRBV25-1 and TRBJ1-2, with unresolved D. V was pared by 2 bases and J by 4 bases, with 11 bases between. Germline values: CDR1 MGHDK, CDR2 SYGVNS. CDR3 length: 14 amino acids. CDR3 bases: TGTGCCAGCAGTGAACAAGGTAGCGGCTATGGCTACACCGTC. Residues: CASSEQGSGYGYTV.

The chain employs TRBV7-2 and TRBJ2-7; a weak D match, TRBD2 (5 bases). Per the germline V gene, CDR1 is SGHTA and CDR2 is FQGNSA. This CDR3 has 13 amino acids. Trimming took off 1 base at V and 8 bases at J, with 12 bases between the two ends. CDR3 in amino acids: CASSLVVRDQQYF. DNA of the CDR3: TGTGCCAGCAGCTTAGTGGTCCGGGATCAGCAGTACTTC.

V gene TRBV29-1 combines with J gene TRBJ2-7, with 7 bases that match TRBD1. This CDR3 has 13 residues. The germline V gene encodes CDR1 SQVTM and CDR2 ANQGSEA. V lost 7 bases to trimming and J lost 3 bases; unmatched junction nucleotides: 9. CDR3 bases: TGCAGCGCTCAGACGGGACAGAGCTACGAGCAGTACTTC. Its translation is CSAQTGQSYEQYF.

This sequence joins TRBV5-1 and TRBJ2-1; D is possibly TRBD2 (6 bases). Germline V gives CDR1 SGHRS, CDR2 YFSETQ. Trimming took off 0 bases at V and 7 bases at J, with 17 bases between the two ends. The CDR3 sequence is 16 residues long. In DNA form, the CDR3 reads TGCGCCAGCAGCTTGGAAGGGACTGGATATGGAAATGAGCAGTTCTTC. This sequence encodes CASSLEGTGYGNEQFF.

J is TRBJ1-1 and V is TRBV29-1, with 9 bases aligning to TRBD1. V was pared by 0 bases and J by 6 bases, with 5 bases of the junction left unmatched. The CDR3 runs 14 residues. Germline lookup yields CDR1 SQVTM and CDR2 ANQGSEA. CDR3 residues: CSVEDVQGAAEAFF. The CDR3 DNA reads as TGCAGCGTTGAAGATGTACAGGGGGCCGCTGAAGCTTTCTTT. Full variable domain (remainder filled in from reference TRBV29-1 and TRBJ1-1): SAVISQKPSRDICQRGTSLTIQCQVDSQVTMMFWYRQQPGQSLTLIATANQGSEATYESGFVIDKFPISRPNLTFSTLTVSNMSPEDSSIYLCSVEDVQGAAEAFFGQGTRLTVV.

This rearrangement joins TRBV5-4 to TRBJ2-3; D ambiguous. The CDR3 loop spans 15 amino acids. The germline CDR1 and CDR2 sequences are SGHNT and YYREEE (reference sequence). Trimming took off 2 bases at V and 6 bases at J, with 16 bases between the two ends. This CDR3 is CASSFSRLSLDTQYF. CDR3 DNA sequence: TGTGCCAGCAGCTTCTCTAGACTCTCGTTGGATACGCAGTATTTT.

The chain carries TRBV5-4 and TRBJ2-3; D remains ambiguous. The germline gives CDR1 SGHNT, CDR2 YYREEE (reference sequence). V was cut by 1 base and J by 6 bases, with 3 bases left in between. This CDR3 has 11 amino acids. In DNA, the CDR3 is TGTGCCAGCAGCTTGTCGGATACGCAGTATTTT. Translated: CASSLSDTQYF.

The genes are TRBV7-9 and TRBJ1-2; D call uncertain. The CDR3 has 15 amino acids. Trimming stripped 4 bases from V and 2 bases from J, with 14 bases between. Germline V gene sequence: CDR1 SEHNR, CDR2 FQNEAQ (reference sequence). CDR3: CASSSPENGNYGYTF. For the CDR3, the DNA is TGTGCCAGCAGCTCCCCGGAAAACGGGAACTATGGCTACACCTTC.

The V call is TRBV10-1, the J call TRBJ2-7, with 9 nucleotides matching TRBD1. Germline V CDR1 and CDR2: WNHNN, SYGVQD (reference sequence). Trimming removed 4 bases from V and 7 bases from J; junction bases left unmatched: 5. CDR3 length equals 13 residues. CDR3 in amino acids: CASSAGTGWEQYF. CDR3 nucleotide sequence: TGCGCCAGCAGTGCCGGGACAGGGTGGGAGCAGTACTTC.

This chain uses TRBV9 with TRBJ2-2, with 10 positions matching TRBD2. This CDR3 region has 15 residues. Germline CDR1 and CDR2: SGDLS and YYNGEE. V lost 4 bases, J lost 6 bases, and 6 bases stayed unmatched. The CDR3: CASSPRLAGAGELFF. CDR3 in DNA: TGTGCCAGCAGCCCCCGGCTAGCGGGGGCCGGGGAGCTGTTTTTT.

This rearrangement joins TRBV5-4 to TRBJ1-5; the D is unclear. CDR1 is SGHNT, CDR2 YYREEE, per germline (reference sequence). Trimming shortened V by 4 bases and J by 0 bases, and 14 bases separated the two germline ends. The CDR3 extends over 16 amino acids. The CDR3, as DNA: TGTGCCAGCAGCACCGGAGGTCAGATTAGCAATCAGCCCCAGCATTTT. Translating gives CASSTGGQISNQPQHF.

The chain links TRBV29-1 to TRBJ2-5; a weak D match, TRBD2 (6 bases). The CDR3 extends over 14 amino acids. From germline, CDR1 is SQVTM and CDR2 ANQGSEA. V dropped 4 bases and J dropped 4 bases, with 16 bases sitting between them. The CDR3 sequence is CSVANFLGGETQYF. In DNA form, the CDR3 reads TGCAGCGTTGCGAACTTTTTGGGGGGAGAGACCCAGTACTTC.

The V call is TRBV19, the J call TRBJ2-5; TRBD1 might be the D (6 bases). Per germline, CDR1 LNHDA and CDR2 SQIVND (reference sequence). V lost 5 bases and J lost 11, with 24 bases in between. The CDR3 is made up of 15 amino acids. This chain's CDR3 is CASSSSSTGLGEQYF. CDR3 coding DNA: TGTGCCAGTAGTTCCTCGTCGACAGGTCTAGGGGAGCAGTACTTC.

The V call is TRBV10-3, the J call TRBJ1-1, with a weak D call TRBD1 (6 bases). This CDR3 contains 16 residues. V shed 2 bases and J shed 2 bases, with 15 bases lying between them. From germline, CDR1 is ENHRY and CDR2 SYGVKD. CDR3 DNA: TGTGCCATCAGTGAGACTTATACAGGGAGAAACACTGAAGCTTTCTTT. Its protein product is CAISETYTGRNTEAFF.

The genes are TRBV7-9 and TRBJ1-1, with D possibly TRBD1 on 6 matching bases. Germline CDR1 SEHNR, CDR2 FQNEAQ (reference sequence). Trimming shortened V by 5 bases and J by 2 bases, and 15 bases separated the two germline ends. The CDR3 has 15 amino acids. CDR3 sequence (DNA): TGTGCCAGCAGCGAAACAGGGATGCCAAACACTGAAGCTTTCTTT. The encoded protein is CASSETGMPNTEAFF.

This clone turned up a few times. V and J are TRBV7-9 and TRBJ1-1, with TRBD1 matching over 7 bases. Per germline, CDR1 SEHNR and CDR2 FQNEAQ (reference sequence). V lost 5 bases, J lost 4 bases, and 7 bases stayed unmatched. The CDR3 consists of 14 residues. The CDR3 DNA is TGTGCCAGCAGCCCACACAGGGGCGGCACTGAAGCTTTCTTT. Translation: CASSPHRGGTEAFF.

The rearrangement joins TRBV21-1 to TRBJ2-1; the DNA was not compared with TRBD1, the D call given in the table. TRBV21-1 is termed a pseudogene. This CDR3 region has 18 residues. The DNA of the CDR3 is TGTGCCAGCAGCAAATTGCTATGCAAAGGGGCCTACAGGAATGAGCAGTTCTTC. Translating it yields CASSKLLCKGAYRNEQFF.

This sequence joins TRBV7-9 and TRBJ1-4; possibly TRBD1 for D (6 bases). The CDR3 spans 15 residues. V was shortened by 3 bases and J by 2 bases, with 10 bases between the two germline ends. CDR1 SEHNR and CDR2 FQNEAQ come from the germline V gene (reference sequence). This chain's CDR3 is CASSLSGGTNEKLFF. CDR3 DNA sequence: TGTGCCAGCAGCTTGTCGGGGGGCACTAATGAAAAACTGTTTTTT.

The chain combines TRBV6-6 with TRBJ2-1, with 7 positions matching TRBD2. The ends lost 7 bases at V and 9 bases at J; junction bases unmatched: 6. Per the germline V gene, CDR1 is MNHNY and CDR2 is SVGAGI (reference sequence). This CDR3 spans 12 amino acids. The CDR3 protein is CASIPGRGEQFF. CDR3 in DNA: TGTGCCAGCATCCCAGGGAGGGGTGAGCAGTTCTTC.

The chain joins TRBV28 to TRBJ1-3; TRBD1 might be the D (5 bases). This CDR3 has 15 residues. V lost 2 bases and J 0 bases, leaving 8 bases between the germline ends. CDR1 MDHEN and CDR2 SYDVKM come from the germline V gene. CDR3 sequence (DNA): TGTGCCAGCAGTTTAAGGGGCTACTCTGGAAACACCATATATTTT. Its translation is CASSLRGYSGNTIYF.

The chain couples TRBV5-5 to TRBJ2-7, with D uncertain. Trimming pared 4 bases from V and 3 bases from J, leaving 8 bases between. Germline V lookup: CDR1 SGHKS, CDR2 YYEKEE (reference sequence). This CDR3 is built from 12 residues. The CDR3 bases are TGTGCCAGCAGCCCAACTAACTACGAGCAGTACTTC. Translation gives CASSPTNYEQYF.

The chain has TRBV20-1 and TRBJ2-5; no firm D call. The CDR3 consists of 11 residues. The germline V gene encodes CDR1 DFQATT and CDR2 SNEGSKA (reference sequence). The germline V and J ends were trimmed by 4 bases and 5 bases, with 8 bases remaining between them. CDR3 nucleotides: TGCAGTGCTACCTACGAGGAGACCCAGTACTTC. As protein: CSATYEETQYF.

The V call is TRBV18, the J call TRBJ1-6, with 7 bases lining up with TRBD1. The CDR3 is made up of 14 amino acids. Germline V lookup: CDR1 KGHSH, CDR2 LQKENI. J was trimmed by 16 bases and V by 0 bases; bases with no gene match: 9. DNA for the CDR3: TGTGCCAGCTCACCACCGGGACAGTCTCTCACACTCCACTTT. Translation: CASSPPGQSLTLHF.

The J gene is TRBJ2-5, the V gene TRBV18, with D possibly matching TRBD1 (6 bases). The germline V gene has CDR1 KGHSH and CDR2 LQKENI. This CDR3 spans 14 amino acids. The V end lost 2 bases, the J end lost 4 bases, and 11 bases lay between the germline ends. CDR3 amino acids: CASSPSRGSETQYF. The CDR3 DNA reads TGTGCCAGCTCACCAAGCAGGGGATCAGAGACCCAGTACTTC. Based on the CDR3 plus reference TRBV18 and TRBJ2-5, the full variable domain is NAGVMQNPRHLVRRRGQEARLRCSPMKGHSHVYWYRQLPEEGLKFMVYLQKENIIDESGMPKERFSAEFPKEGPSILRIQQVVRGDSAAYFCASSPSRGSETQYFGPGTRLLVL.

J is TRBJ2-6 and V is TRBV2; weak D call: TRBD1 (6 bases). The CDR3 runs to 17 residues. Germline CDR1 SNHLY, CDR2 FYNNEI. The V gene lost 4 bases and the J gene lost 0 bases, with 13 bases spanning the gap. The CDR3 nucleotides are TGTGCCAGCAGTGTGACCGCCAGGGGCTCTGGGGCCAACGTCCTGACTTTC. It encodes CASSVTARGSGANVLTF.

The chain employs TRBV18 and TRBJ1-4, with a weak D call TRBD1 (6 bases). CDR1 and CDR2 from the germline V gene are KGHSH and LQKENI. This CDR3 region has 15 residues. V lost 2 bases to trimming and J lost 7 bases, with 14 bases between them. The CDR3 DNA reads TGTGCCAGCTCACCAGGACAGATTGAGTTTGAAAAACTGTTTTTT. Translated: CASSPGQIEFEKLFF.

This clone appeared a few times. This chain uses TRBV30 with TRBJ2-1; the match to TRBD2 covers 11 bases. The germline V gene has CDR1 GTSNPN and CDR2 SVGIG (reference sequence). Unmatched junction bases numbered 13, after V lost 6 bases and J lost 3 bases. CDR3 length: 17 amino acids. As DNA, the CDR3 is TGTGCCTGCACGGGACTAGCGGCCCCTGGGGACTACAATGAGCAGTTCTTC. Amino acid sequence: CACTGLAAPGDYNEQFF.